The 17 T cell receptor beta chains presented below share a single source sample, sequenced in a study of shared clonotypes between healthy human individuals. Produced via immunoSEQ multiplex PCR; TCRdb's table is partial and in-frame only. Among 470,000 or so clones listed, around 85% were seen once. Sequencing was done on a sample of PBMCs. These receptors all stem from a woman between 40 and 50 years old in good health. Some clones in this sample may be carry-over from other donors' samples.

The gene calls are TRBV7-3 and TRBJ1-2; D not certain. The CDR3 runs to 15 residues. V was pared by 0 bases and J by 3 bases, with 11 bases between. Per germline, CDR1 SGHTA and CDR2 FQGTGA. Here the CDR3 reads CASSLTAGLDYGYTF. CDR3 in DNA: TGTGCCAGCAGCTTAACCGCGGGGTTGGACTATGGCTACACCTTC.

Notes on this clone: A far larger clone is a single base away, which makes a read error likely. The chain combines TRBV7-9 with TRBJ1-2, with D uncertain. Germline CDR1 and CDR2: SEHNR and FQNEAQ (reference sequence). The length of the CDR3 is 12 residues. The CDR3 loop reads CASSLLSYGFTF. The DNA for the CDR3 is TGTGCCAGCAGCTTATTATCCTATGGCTTCACCTTC.

V gene TRBV5-1 combines with J gene TRBJ2-5, with D maybe TRBD2 (7 bases). The germline CDR1 and CDR2 sequences are SGHRS and YFSETQ. V lost 0 bases, J lost 7 bases, and 16 bases lay in between. The CDR3 runs to 15 residues. CDR3 residues: CASSLVGGRTGTQYF. The CDR3 bases are TGCGCCAGCAGCTTGGTCGGGGGGCGGACGGGGACCCAGTACTTC.

This clone was seen only a few times. One junction end disagrees with the germline gene, perhaps due to a read error. The chain joins TRBV11-2 to TRBJ2-5; D is unclear. Germline CDR1 and CDR2: SGHAT and FQNNGV. This CDR3 spans 11 amino acids. As DNA, the CDR3 is TGTGCCAGCAGCCCCCTTTGGCAGGCAAACTTC. This sequence encodes CASSPLWQANF.

The chain links TRBV7-3 to TRBJ2-5; 8 bases line up with TRBD2. This CDR3 spans 15 amino acids. CDR1 and CDR2 from the germline V gene are SGHTA and FQGTGA. Germline trimming cut 5 bases from V and 4 bases from J; bases unmatched to any gene: 9. The CDR3 nucleotides are TGTGCCAGCAGCCCAGTAGCGGGATTGGGAGAGACCCAGTACTTC. This encodes CASSPVAGLGETQYF.

The rearrangement uses TRBV28 and TRBJ2-1; 9 bases agree with TRBD1. Trimming at V came to 5 bases and at J to 2 bases, leaving 4 bases not matched to a gene. Germline V gene data show CDR1 as MDHEN and CDR2 as SYDVKM. The CDR3 is 15 residues long. The DNA of the CDR3 is TGTGCCAGCAGTACGGACAGGGGCACCTACAATGAGCAGTTCTTC. Protein: CASSTDRGTYNEQFF.

Note on this clone: A single base is all that separates this from a far larger clone, so a read error is likely. The V gene is TRBV29-1, the J gene TRBJ2-7; a weak D match, TRBD1 (5 bases). The CDR3 has 15 residues. Germline CDR1 and CDR2: SQVTM and ANQGSEA. CDR3 in amino acids: CSVERVGAASYGQYF. DNA for the CDR3: TGCAGCGTTGAAAGGGTAGGGGCCGCCTCCTACGGGCAGTACTTC.

Remarks on this clone: With only one base between it and a far larger clone, this is likely a read error. V and J are TRBV30 and TRBJ1-5, with D perhaps TRBD1 (5 bases). The germline V and J ends were trimmed by 4 bases and 8 bases, with 18 bases remaining between them. Germline V gene sequence: CDR1 GTSNPN, CDR2 SVGIG (reference sequence). This CDR3 has 14 residues. This chain's CDR3 is CAWTDSAVMKPQHF. The CDR3 bases are TGTGCCTGGACTGACAGCGCCGTAATGAAGCCCCAGCATTTT.

In regard to this clone: This likely traces to a read error, being one base from a far larger clone. Other DNA sequences in this specimen translate into the identical CDR3. The chain employs TRBV6-5 and TRBJ2-7, with 8 positions matching TRBD2. The germline V gene encodes CDR1 MNHEY and CDR2 SVGAGI. The ends lost 8 bases at V and 0 bases at J; junction bases unmatched: 9. This CDR3 spans 15 amino acids. The CDR3 spells CASAQVAGGSYEQYF. DNA of the CDR3: TGTGCCAGCGCGCAGGTGGCGGGAGGCTCCTACGAGCAGTACTTC.

The chain links TRBV28 to TRBJ1-4; D may be TRBD1 (5 bases). Germline-derived CDR1 and CDR2 are MDHEN and SYDVKM. V was pared by 8 bases and J by 0 bases, with 19 bases between. The CDR3 is 17 residues long. DNA for the CDR3: TGTGCCAGCCTAACGGGAGGAGGGACTGCAACTAATGAAAAACTGTTTTTT. This gives the protein CASLTGGGTATNEKLFF.

A remark on this clone: A much larger clone differs by one base, so this may be a read error. The chain links TRBV30 to TRBJ2-1; TRBD2 might be the D (7 bases). The CDR3 consists of 20 residues. V shed 0 bases and J shed 2 bases, with 26 bases lying between them. Germline V lookup: CDR1 GTSNPN, CDR2 SVGIG (reference sequence). CDR3 loop: CAWSVQQGRAVVGAYNEQFF. DNA for the CDR3: TGTGCCTGGAGTGTACAGCAGGGGAGGGCGGTAGTCGGGGCCTACAATGAGCAGTTCTTC.

This clone was seen a handful of times. The chain couples TRBV15 to TRBJ1-5; D gene unclear. The V end lost 3 bases, the J end lost 7 bases, and 13 bases lay between the germline ends. The CDR3 covers 14 residues. Per the germline V gene, CDR1 is LNHNV and CDR2 is YYDKDF (reference sequence). Here the CDR3 reads CATSSVNPWQPQHF. The CDR3, as DNA: TGTGCCACCAGCAGCGTTAATCCCTGGCAGCCCCAGCATTTT.

This chain uses TRBV7-2 with TRBJ2-3; D not certain. Germline CDR1 is SGHTA and CDR2 is FQGNSA. The CDR3 is 14 amino acids. V was trimmed by 5 bases and J by 0 bases, leaving 9 bases between them. CDR3 residues: CASSRSTSTDTQYF. The DNA of the CDR3 is TGTGCCAGCAGCCGGTCAACTAGCACAGATACGCAGTATTTT.

This chain connects TRBV7-2 to TRBJ2-6; D remains ambiguous. Trimming took off 2 bases at V and 4 bases at J, with 3 bases between the two ends. This CDR3 is 13 amino acids long. Per germline, CDR1 SGHTA and CDR2 FQGNSA. The CDR3 sequence: CASSLYGANVLTF. The CDR3 coding sequence is TGTGCCAGCAGCTTATACGGGGCCAACGTCCTGACTTTC.

The V gene is TRBV27, the J gene TRBJ2-7, with 12 bases aligning to TRBD2. CDR3 length: 17 amino acids. After removal of 5 bases from V and 4 bases from J, the junction contained 12 bases not matched to a gene. The germline V gene has CDR1 MNHEY and CDR2 SMNVEV (reference sequence). The CDR3 loop is CASSPSLAGGRSYEQYF. The CDR3 coding sequence is TGTGCCAGCAGTCCCTCACTAGCGGGAGGCCGCTCATACGAGCAGTACTTC.

The CDR3 coding sequence is TGTGCCAGCAGGGTCGGGACAGGTGGGACCGGGGAGCTGTTTTTT. Its translation is CASRVGTGGTGELFF. This rearrangement joins TRBV2 to TRBJ2-2, with TRBD1 matching over 8 bases. This CDR3 spans 15 amino acids. The germline gives CDR1 SNHLY, CDR2 FYNNEI. J lost 5 bases, V lost 6 bases, and 8 bases had no gene match. Drawing the rest from reference TRBV2 and TRBJ2-2, the complete variable domain is EPEVTQTPSHQVTQMGQEVILRCVPISNHLYFYWYRQILGQKVEFLVSFYNNEISEKSEIFDDQFSVERPDGSNFTLKIRSTKLEDSAMYFCASRVGTGGTGELFFGEGSRLTVL.

The J gene is TRBJ2-3, the V gene TRBV6-4; no clear D gene. V lost 2 bases, J lost 0 bases, and 9 bases lay in between. Germline V gene sequence: CDR1 MRHNA, CDR2 SNTAGT. This CDR3 has 15 residues. CDR3 sequence (DNA): TGTGCCAGCAGTGACAGGCATGAGAGCACAGATACGCAGTATTTT. This gives the protein CASSDRHESTDTQYF.